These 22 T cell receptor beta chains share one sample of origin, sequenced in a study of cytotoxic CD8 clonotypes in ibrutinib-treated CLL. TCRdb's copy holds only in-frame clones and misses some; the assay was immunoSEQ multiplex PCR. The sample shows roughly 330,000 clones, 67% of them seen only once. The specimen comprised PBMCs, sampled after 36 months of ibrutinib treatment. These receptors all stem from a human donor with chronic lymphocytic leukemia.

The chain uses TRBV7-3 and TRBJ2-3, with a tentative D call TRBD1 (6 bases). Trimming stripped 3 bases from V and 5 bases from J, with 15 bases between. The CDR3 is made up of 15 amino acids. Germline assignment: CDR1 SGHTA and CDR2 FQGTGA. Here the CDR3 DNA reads TGTGCCAGCAGCTTCGGGGTAGCAGGGGAAGATACGCAGTATTTT. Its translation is CASSFGVAGEDTQYF.

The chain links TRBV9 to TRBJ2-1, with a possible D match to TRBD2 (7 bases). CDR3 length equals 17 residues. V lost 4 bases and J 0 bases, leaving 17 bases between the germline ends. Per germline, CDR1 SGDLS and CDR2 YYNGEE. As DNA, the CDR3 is TGTGCCAGCAGCCAAAGGGGGGGCATCCGCTCCTACAATGAGCAGTTCTTC. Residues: CASSQRGGIRSYNEQFF.

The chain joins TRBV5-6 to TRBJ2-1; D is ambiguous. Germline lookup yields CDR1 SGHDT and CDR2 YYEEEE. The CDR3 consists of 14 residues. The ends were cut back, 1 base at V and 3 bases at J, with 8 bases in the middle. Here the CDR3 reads CASSLRLIYNEQFF. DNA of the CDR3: TGTGCCAGCAGCTTGAGGCTGATCTACAATGAGCAGTTCTTC.

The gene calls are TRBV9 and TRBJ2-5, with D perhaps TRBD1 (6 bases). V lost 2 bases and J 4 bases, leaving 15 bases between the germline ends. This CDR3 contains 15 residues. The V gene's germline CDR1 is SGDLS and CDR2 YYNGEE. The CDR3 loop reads CASSVGGQGRETQYF. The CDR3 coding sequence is TGTGCCAGCAGCGTTGGGGGCCAGGGGAGAGAGACCCAGTACTTC.

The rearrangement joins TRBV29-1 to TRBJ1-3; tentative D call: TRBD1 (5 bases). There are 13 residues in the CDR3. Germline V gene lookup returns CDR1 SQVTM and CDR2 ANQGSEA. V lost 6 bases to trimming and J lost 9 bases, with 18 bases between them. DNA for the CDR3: TGCAGCGTCGTGGGCAGGGACGATATCACCATATATTTT. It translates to CSVVGRDDITIYF.

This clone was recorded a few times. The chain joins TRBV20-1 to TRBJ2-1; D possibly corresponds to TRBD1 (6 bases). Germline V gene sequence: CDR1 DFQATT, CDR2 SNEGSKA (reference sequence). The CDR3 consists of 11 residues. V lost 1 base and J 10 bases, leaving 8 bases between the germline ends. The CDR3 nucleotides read TGCAGTGCTAGAGCTAGGGGGGAGCAGTTCTTC. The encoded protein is CSARARGEQFF.

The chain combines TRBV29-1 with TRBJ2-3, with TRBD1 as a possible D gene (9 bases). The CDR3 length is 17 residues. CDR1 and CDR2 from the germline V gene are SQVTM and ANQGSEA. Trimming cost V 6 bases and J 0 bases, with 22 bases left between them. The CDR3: CSVTGGIASGSTDTQYF. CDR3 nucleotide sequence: TGCAGCGTAACAGGGGGCATAGCTAGCGGGAGCACAGATACGCAGTATTTT.

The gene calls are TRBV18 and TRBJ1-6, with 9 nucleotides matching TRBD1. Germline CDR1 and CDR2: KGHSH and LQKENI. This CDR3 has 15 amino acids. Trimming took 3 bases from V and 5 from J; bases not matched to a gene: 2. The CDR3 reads CASSPRQGDNSPLHF. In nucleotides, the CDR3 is TGTGCCAGCTCACCGCGACAGGGGGATAATTCACCCCTCCACTTT.

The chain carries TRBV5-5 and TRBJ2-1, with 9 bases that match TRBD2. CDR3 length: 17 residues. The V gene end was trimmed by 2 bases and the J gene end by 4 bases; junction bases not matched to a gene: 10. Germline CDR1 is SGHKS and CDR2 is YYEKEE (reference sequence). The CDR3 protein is CASSFALASGTYNEQFF. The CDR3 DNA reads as TGTGCCAGCAGCTTCGCCTTAGCTAGCGGGACTTACAATGAGCAGTTCTTC. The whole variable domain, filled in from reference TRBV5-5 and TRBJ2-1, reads DAGVTQSPTHLIKTRGQQVTLRCSPISGHKSVSWYQQVLGQGPQFIFQYYEKEERGRGNFPDRFSARQFPNYSSELNVNALLLGDSALYLCASSFALASGTYNEQFFGPGTRLTVL.

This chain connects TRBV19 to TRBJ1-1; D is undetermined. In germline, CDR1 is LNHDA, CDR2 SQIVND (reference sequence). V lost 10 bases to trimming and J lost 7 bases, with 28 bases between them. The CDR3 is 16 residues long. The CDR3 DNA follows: TGTGCCACCCTGCGGACCCCCTACGACCGGCGATATGAAGCTTTCTTT. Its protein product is CATLRTPYDRRYEAFF.

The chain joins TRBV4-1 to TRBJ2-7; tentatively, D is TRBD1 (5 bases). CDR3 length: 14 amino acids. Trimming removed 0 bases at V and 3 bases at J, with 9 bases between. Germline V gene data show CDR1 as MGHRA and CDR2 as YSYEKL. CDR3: CASSQDGRGYEQYF. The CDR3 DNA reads TGCGCCAGCAGCCAAGATGGAAGGGGCTACGAGCAGTACTTC.

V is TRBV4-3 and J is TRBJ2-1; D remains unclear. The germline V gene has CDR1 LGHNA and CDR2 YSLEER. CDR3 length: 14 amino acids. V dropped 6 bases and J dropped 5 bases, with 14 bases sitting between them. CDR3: CASSHQVPDNEQFF. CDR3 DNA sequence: TGCGCCAGCAGTCACCAGGTGCCAGACAATGAGCAGTTCTTC.

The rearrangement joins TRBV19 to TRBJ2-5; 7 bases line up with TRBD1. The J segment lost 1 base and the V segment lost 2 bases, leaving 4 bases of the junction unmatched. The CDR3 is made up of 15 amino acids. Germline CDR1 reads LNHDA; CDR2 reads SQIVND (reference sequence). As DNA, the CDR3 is TGTGCCAGTAGTATAAAGAGGGGGCCCCAAGAGACCCAGTACTTC. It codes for CASSIKRGPQETQYF.

Written as DNA, the CDR3 is TGCGCCAGCAGCTTTCGGCAGGGTAACTATGGCTACACCTTC. As protein: CASSFRQGNYGYTF. The rearrangement links TRBV5-1 to TRBJ1-2; TRBD1 might be the D (5 bases). From germline, CDR1 is SGHRS and CDR2 YFSETQ. The CDR3 runs 14 residues. The V end lost 2 bases, the J end lost 1 base, and 9 bases lay between the germline ends.

CDR3 nucleotide sequence: TGTGCCATCACAGGGGCTCCTGGGGCCAACGTCCTGACTTTC. Amino acid sequence: CAITGAPGANVLTF. The chain uses TRBV10-3 and TRBJ2-6; TRBD1 might be the D (6 bases). Germline lookup yields CDR1 ENHRY and CDR2 SYGVKD. Trimming removed 7 bases from V and 2 bases from J, with 9 bases in between. The CDR3 runs to 14 residues.

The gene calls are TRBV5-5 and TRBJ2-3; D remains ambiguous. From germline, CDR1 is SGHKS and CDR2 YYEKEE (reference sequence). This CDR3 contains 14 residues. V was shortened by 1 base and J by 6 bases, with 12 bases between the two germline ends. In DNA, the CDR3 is TGTGCCAGCAGCTTGCTTGAGGAGACGGATACGCAGTATTTT. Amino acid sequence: CASSLLEETDTQYF.

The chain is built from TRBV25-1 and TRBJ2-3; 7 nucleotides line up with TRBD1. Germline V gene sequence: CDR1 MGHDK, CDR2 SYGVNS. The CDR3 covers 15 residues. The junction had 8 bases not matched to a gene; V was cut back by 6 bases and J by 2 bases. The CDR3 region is CASRITGTATDTQYF. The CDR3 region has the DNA TGTGCCAGCAGGATCACCGGGACAGCCACAGATACGCAGTATTTT.

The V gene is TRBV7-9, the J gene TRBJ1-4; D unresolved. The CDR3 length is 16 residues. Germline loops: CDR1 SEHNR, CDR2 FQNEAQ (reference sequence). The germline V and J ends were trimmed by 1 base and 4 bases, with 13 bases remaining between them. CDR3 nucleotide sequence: TGTGCCAGCAGCTTAGGGTATGCAATATTTAATGAAAAACTGTTTTTT. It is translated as CASSLGYAIFNEKLFF.

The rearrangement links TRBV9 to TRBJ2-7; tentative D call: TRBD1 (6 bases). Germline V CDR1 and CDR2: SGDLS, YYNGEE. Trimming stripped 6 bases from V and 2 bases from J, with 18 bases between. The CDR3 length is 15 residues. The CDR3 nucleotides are TGTGCCAGCACCCCCCTGGACAGTCCGACCTACGAGCAGTACTTC. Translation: CASTPLDSPTYEQYF.

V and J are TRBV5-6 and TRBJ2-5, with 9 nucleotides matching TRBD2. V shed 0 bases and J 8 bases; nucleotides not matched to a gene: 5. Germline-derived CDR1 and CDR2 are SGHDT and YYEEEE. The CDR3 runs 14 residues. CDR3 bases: TGTGCCAGCAGCTTGGCTAGCGGGGAGCTTACCCAGTACTTC. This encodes CASSLASGELTQYF.

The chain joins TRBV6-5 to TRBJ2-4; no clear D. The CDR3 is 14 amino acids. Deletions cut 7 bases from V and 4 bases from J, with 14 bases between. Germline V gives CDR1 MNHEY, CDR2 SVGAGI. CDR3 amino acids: CASKKGRVKNIQYF. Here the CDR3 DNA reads TGTGCCAGCAAAAAAGGACGGGTAAAAAACATTCAGTACTTC.

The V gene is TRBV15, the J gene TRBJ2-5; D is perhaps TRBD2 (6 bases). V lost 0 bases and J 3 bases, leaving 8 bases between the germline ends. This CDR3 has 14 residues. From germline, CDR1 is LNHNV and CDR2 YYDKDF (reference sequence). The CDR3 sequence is CATSRDRLEETQYF. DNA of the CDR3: TGTGCCACCAGCAGAGATCGACTAGAAGAGACCCAGTACTTC.